The 11 T cell receptor beta chains presented below share a single source sample, sequenced in a study of CD8+ T cells in alopecia areata. The treatment was: oral pan-JAK inhibitor, 5-10 mg twice daily. Extraction of RNA preceded its reverse transcription into cDNA, which served as the sequencing template. The repertoire was sequenced with immunoSEQ multiplex PCR; TCRdb's copy has only in-frame clones and lacks some. The sample lists about 200,000 clones, 45% to 75% seen once, with 3% to 3.5% in the top ten. The sequences come from CD4+ T cells sorted from blood, collected at week 4, from a patient treated with tofacitinib. These receptors all come from a human donor with alopecia areata.

This CDR3 reads CASSAVQGAQGTEAFF. DNA for the CDR3: TGTGCCAGCAGTGCCGTACAGGGGGCGCAGGGCACTGAAGCTTTCTTT. This sequence joins TRBV2 and TRBJ1-1; the match to TRBD1 covers 9 bases. V was pared by 4 bases and J by 4 bases, with 10 bases of the junction left unmatched. The CDR3 consists of 16 residues. Germline lookup yields CDR1 SNHLY and CDR2 FYNNEI.

The chain recombines TRBV5-1 with TRBJ2-3; 11 bases are shared with TRBD1. V lost 0 bases, J lost 5 bases, and 5 bases stayed unmatched. This CDR3 comprises 16 residues. CDR1 SGHRS and CDR2 YFSETQ come from the germline V gene. CDR3 sequence reads: CASSLVPGQGGDTQYF. Written as DNA, the CDR3 is TGCGCCAGCAGCTTGGTTCCGGGACAGGGGGGAGATACGCAGTATTTT.

The chain carries TRBV28 and TRBJ1-2; the match to TRBD1 covers 8 bases. The trim removed 7 bases at V and 8 bases at J, leaving 9 bases unmatched. From germline, CDR1 is MDHEN and CDR2 SYDVKM. The CDR3 runs to 13 residues. The CDR3: CASTQTGGQGYTF. The CDR3 region has the DNA TGTGCCAGCACCCAAACAGGGGGGCAAGGCTACACCTTC.

The gene calls are TRBV29-1 and TRBJ2-3, with 9 bases that match TRBD1. The germline CDR1 and CDR2 sequences are SQVTM and ANQGSEA. The ends lost 6 bases at V and 3 bases at J; junction bases unmatched: 10. CDR3 length equals 15 residues. CDR3 in DNA: TGCAGCGTACGACCAGGACAGGGGAATACAGATACGCAGTATTTT. This translates into CSVRPGQGNTDTQYF.

This clone was detected only once. The rearrangement joins TRBV9 to TRBJ1-2; 8 bases agree with TRBD1. The CDR3 is made up of 14 amino acids. V lost 4 bases, J lost 2 bases, and 4 bases stayed unmatched. Germline V gene lookup returns CDR1 SGDLS and CDR2 YYNGEE. This CDR3 is CASSQGQGNYGYTF. The CDR3 nucleotides read TGTGCCAGCAGCCAAGGACAGGGCAACTATGGCTACACCTTC.

V is TRBV30 and J is TRBJ1-1; no clear D. Germline-derived CDR1 and CDR2 are GTSNPN and SVGIG (reference sequence). V was trimmed by 4 bases and J by 5 bases, leaving 11 bases between them. This CDR3 region has 12 residues. The CDR3 sequence is CAWTPGRTEAFF. The CDR3 DNA sequence: TGTGCCTGGACACCCGGGAGGACTGAAGCTTTCTTT. Full variable domain (remainder filled in from reference TRBV30 and TRBJ1-1): SQTIHQWPATLVQPVGSPLSLECTVEGTSNPNLYWYRQAAGRGLQLLFYSVGIGQISSEVPQNLSASRPQDRQFILSSKKLLLSDSGFYLCAWTPGRTEAFFGQGTRLTVV.

This rearrangement joins TRBV29-1 to TRBJ2-5; TRBD1 is a possible D gene (6 bases). The CDR3 extends over 11 amino acids. The germline CDR1 and CDR2 sequences are SQVTM and ANQGSEA. With 5 bases removed from V and 5 bases from J, the gap between germline ends came to 9 bases. The CDR3 sequence: CSVNDRETQYF. The CDR3 nucleotides read TGCAGCGTTAATGACAGGGAGACCCAGTACTTC. The variable domain in full, completed from reference TRBV29-1 and TRBJ2-5, reads SAVISQKPSRDICQRGTSLTIQCQVDSQVTMMFWYRQQPGQSLTLIATANQGSEATYESGFVIDKFPISRPNLTFSTLTVSNMSPEDSSIYLCSVNDRETQYFGPGTRLLVL.

This clone has a handful of counts. The V call is TRBV7-8, the J call TRBJ2-5; TRBD2 matches 7 bases. Germline assignment: CDR1 SGHVS and CDR2 FQNEAQ. This CDR3 region has 14 residues. Trimming removed 6 bases from V and 1 base from J; junction bases left unmatched: 5. The CDR3 is CASRLGRIQETQYF. The CDR3 DNA is TGTGCCAGCAGACTCGGGAGGATCCAAGAGACCCAGTACTTC.

This chain joins TRBV27 and TRBJ1-1; D might be TRBD1 (6 bases). Germline values: CDR1 MNHEY, CDR2 SMNVEV (reference sequence). The CDR3 consists of 14 residues. Trimming took 4 bases from V and 5 from J, leaving 14 bases between them. The CDR3 reads CASSYSSGATEAFF. In DNA, the CDR3 is TGTGCCAGCAGTTATTCCTCAGGGGCTACTGAAGCTTTCTTT.

V gene TRBV25-1 combines with J gene TRBJ1-1, with no clear D. Germline CDR1 and CDR2: MGHDK and SYGVNS. The CDR3 covers 14 residues. V shed 1 base and J shed 5 bases, with 11 bases lying between them. CDR3 in amino acids: CASSESGMRTEAFF. In nucleotides, the CDR3 is TGTGCCAGCAGTGAATCGGGGATGAGAACTGAAGCTTTCTTT.

The chain links TRBV18 to TRBJ2-7; no reliable D call. The CDR3 sequence is 12 residues long. V lost 3 bases to trimming and J lost 2 bases, with 5 bases between them. Germline CDR1 and CDR2: KGHSH and LQKENI. The CDR3 is CASSPDAYEQYF. In nucleotides, the CDR3 is TGTGCCAGCTCACCCGACGCCTACGAGCAGTACTTC.